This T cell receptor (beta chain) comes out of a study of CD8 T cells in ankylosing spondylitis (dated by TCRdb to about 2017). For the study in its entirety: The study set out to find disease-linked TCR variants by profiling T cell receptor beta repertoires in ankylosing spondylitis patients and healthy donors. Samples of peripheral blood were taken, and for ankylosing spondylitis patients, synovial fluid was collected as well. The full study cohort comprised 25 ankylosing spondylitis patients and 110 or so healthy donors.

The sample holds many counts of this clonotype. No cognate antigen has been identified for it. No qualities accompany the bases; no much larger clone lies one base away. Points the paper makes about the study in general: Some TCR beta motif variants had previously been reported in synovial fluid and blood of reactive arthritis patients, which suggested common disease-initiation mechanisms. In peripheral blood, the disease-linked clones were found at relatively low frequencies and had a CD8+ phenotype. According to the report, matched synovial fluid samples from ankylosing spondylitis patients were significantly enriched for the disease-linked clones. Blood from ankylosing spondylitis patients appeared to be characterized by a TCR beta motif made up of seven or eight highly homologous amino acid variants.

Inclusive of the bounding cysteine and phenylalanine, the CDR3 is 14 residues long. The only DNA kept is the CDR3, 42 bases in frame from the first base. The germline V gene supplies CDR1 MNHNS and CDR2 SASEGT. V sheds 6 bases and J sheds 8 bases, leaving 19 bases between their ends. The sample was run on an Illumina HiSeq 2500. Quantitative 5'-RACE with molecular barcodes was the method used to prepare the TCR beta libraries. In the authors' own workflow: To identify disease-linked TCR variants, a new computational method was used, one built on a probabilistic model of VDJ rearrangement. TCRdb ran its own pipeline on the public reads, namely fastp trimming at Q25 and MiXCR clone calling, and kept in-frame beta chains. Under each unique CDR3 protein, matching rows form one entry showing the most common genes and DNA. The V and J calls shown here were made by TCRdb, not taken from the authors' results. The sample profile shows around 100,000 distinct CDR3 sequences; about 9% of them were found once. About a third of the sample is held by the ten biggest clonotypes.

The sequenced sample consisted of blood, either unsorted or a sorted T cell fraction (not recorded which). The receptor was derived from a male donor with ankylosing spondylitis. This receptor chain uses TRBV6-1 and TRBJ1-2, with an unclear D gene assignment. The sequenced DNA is TGTGCCAGCAGGGCGAGTGAGACGGAGGAAGGCTACACCTTC. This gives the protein CASRASETEEGYTF.